What follows describes a single TCR beta chain. This sample stems from a study of human T cells and chemical hapten exposure. The time point here: patch test 1, 2 weeks after DPC sensitization. As for treatment: therapeutic diphenylcyclopropenone sensitization with weekly scalp DPC. MiXCR was run by TCRdb on the RACE reads, yielding one entry per CDR3 protein. The data hold over 85,000 distinct CDR3 sequences, with around 12% observed a single time. CDR3 length: 10 amino acids. This clonotype was obtained from a woman aged 40 to 50 with alopecia areata. Some clones in this sample may be carry-over from other donors' samples. The sequences come from whole blood, collected in connection with sensitization to the hapten diphenylcyclopropenone (DPC). The chain recombines TRBV21-1 with TRBJ2-7. TRBV21-1 is tagged as a pseudogene. The CDR3 DNA reads as TGTGCCAGCAGCGTCCGGACGGAGTACTTC. This encodes CASSVRTEYF.